The present T cell receptor (beta chain) was sequenced within a study of shared clonotypes between healthy human individuals. CD8 cells regarded as naive lacked CD45RO, were positively chosen for CCR7, and omitted terminally differentiated effector memory CD45RA+ cells. At a deep level, the assay was run. Assay: immunoSEQ multiplex PCR; the TCRdb copy retains only in-frame clones and omits some. The table shows 2 million to 2.5 million clones, with roughly 94% occurring only once. Germline loops: CDR1 SNHLY, CDR2 FYNNEI. There are 17 residues in the CDR3. V dropped 6 bases and J dropped 1 base, with 22 bases sitting between them. This clone was counted a single time. What it binds is unknown. Notes on the study in general: The researchers took only blood, and tissue repertoires probably look different.

Sequencing input: naive CD8+ T cells sorted from blood. V is TRBV2 and J is TRBJ2-7; no clear D gene. The TCR originated in a man between 18 and 35 years old in good health. The CDR3, as DNA: TGTGCCAGCAGAGACACGGACCCTGGGGAACGGTCCTACGAGCAGTACTTC. It translates to CASRDTDPGERSYEQYF.